This T cell receptor (beta chain) was obtained from a study of T cell responses to AZD1222 COVID-19 vaccine. The CDR3 length is 14 residues. Looked up from germline, CDR1 is LGHNA and CDR2 is YNFKEQ. With 0 bases removed from V and 7 bases from J, the gap between germline ends came to 12 bases. The repertoire was sequenced with immunoSEQ multiplex PCR; TCRdb's copy has only in-frame clones and lacks some. Among about 120,000 clones listed, around 89% were seen once. The receptor's source is an adult in good health. V usage is TRBV4-2 and J usage is TRBJ1-2; D perhaps matches TRBD1 (5 bases). The sample consisted of peripheral blood, taken on day 0 of AZD1222 vaccination. CDR3 in DNA: TGTGCCAGCAGCCAAGATCCCAGGGTGGGTGGCTACACCTTC. Translated, it gives CASSQDPRVGGYTF.